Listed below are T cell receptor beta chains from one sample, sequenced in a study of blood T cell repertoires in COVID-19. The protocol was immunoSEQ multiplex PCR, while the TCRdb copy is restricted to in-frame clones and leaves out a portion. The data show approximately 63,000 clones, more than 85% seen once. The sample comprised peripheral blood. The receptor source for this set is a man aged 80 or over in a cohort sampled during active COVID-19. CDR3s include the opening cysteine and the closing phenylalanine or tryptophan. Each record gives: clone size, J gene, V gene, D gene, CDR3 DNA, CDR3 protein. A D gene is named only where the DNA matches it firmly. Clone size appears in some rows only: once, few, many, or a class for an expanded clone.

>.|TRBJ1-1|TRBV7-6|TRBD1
TGTGCCAGCAGCTTAGGGACAGGGGACACTGAAGCTTTCTTT
CASSLGTGDTEAFF
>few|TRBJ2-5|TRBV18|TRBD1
TGTGCCAGCTCACCAAACAGGGGCTTAGAGACCCAGTACTTC
CASSPNRGLETQYF
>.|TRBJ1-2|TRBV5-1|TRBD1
TGCGCCAGCAGCTTGGTCTCAGGGGGCGCGGGTGGCTACACCTTC
CASSLVSGGAGGYTF
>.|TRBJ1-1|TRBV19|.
TGTGCCAGTAGTATAGCTCGGACAGTGAACACTGAAGCTTTCTTT
CASSIARTVNTEAFF
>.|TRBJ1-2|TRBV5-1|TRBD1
TGCGCCAGCAGCGTGGGACAGTTCAGTGGCTACACCTTC
CASSVGQFSGYTF
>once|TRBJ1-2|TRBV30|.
TGTGCCTGGAGTGATGCCAGGTTCGGCTATGGCTACACCTTC
CAWSDARFGYGYTF
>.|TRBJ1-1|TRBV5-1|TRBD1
TGCGCCAGCAGCTTTTCAGGGGGTGCAACTGGTACTGAAGCTTTCTTT
CASSFSGGATGTEAFF
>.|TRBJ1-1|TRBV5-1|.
TGCGCCAGCAGCCCTCAGGGTTATAATACTGAAGCTTTCTTT
CASSPQGYNTEAFF
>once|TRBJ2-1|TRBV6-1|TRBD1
TGTGCCAGCAGTGCCGACAGGGCACGGTCCTACAATGAGCAGTTCTTC
CASSADRARSYNEQFF
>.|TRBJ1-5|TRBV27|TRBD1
TGTGCCAGCAGCCGAGCTGGACAGGCTAATCGAGCCCAGCATTTT
CASSRAGQANRAQHF
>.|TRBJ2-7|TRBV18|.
TGTGCCAGCTCACCACGAGGACTTAATTCCTACGAGCAGTACTTC
CASSPRGLNSYEQYF
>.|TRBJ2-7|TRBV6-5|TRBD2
TGTGCCAGCAGTTCTACTAGCGGTCCCTACGAGCAGTACTTC
CASSSTSGPYEQYF
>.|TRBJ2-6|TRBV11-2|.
TGTGCCAGCAGCGCCGGGACATTTACCTCTGGGGCCAACGTCCTGACTTTC
CASSAGTFTSGANVLTF
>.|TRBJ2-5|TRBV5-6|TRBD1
TGTGCCAGCAGCTTGGGAGGGGGCGCGGTTCGGACCCAGTACTTC
CASSLGGGAVRTQYF
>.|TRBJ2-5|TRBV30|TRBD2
TGTGCCTTTGGACTAGCGGGGGACCCGTACCAAGAGACCCAGTACTTC
CAFGLAGDPYQETQYF
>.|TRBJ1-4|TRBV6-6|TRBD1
TGTGCCAGCAGTTGGGTCAGGGGGACTGAAAAACTGTTTTTT
CASSWVRGTEKLFF
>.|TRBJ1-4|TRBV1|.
TGCACCAGCAGCCAAGATAAAGGGGCACAACTGTTTTTT
CTSSQDKGAQLFF
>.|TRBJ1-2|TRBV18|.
TGTGCCAGCTCACCCGGAAGGGGTAGCTATGGCTACACCTTC
CASSPGRGSYGYTF
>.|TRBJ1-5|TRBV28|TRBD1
TGTGCCAGCAGTGACAGGGTTCAGCCCCAGCATTTT
CASSDRVQPQHF
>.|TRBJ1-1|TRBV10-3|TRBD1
TGTGCCATCAATCCCGGGACAGGGAACACTGAAGCTTTCTTT
CAINPGTGNTEAFF
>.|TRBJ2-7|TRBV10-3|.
TGTGCCATCGGGAGGGGGGACTACGAGCAGTACTTC
CAIGRGDYEQYF
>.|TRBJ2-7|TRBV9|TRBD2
TGTGCCAGCACCCGGACTAGCGGGACCTACGAGCAGTACTTC
CASTRTSGTYEQYF
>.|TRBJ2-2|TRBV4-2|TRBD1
TGTGCCAGCAGCCAAGAACAGGGGGCCTCCTCGGACACCGGGGAGCTGTTTTTT
CASSQEQGASSDTGELFF
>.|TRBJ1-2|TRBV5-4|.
TGTGCCAGCAGCTTGGCCAGGGCTAACTATGGCTACACCTTC
CASSLARANYGYTF
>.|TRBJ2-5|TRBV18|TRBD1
TGTGCCAGCTCACTCGGGACAGGGACCCAAGAGACCCAGTACTTC
CASSLGTGTQETQYF
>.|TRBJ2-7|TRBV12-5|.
TGTGCTAGTGGCCGTACCGCGGGTAGCAACGAGCAGTACTTC
CASGRTAGSNEQYF
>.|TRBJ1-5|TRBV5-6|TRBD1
TGTGCCAGCAGCTCCTCAGGGGGAAATCAGCCCCAGCATTTT
CASSSSGGNQPQHF
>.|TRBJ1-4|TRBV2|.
TGTGCCAGCAGTAAGGACAGCAGGAATGAAAAACTGTTTTTT
CASSKDSRNEKLFF
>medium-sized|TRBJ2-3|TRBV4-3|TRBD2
TGCGCCAGCAGCGAATCCCTAGCGGGTTCACAGCTCACAGATACGCAGTATTTT
CASSESLAGSQLTDTQYF
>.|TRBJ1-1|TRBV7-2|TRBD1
TGTGCCAGCAGCTTATCCGGACAGGGGACTGAAGCTTTCTTT
CASSLSGQGTEAFF
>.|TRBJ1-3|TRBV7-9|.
TGTGCCAGCACCCCTCCGGGGGGAAGGGCTGGAAACACCATATATTTT
CASTPPGGRAGNTIYF
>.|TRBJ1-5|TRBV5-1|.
TGCGCCAGCAGCTTGGAGGGAGGTGATATGCAGCCCCAGCATTTT
CASSLEGGDMQPQHF
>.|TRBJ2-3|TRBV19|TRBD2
TGTGCCAGTATAGGACTAGCGGGAGCAGATACGCAGTATTTT
CASIGLAGADTQYF
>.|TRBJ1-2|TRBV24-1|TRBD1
TGTGCCACCAGTGCCATGGGACAGGGGGAAAGTGGCTACACCTTC
CATSAMGQGESGYTF
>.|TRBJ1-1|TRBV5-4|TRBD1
TGTGCCAGCAGCTTGGCGGGACAGGGGCGCGTGAACACTGAAGCTTTCTTT
CASSLAGQGRVNTEAFF
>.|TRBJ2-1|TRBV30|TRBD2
TGTGCCTGGACTAAAGGGACTAGCGGGGGGCGGGTGCAGTTCTTC
CAWTKGTSGGRVQFF
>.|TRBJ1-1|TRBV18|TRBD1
TGTGCCAGCCGGGGACAGAGTAACACTGAAGCTTTCTTT
CASRGQSNTEAFF
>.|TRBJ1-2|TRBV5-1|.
TGCGCCAGCAGCTTGAGCGGGGTAGCCAACTATGGCTACACCTTC
CASSLSGVANYGYTF
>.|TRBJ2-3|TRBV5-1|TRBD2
TGCGCCAGCAGCCCAGGGACTAGCGGATATAGCACAGATACGCAGTATTTT
CASSPGTSGYSTDTQYF
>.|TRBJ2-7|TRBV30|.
TGTGCCTGTCGGTCGGAGGGTTCCTACGAGCAGTACTTC
CACRSEGSYEQYF
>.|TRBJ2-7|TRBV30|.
TGTGCCTCCCGACTAGGGACCTACGAGCAGTACTTC
CASRLGTYEQYF
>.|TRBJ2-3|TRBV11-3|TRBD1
TGTGCCAGCAGCTTGGGACAGGGAGCCGATACGCAGTATTTT
CASSLGQGADTQYF
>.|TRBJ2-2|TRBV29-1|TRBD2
TGCAGCGTCTTTAGCCTAGCGGGGGGGGCCGGGGAGCTGTTTTTT
CSVFSLAGGAGELFF
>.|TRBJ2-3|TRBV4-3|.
TGCGCCAGCAGCCAAGATTGGGCCTCCGGGGGCACAGATACGCAGTATTTT
CASSQDWASGGTDTQYF
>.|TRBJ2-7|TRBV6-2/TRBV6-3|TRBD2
TGTGCCAGCAGTTTACCGGGACTAGCGGGGTCTTACGAGCAGTACTTC
CASSLPGLAGSYEQYF
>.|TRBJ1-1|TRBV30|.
TGTGCCTGGAGTGGATCCTCCCTACTATACACTGAAGCTTTCTTT
CAWSGSSLLYTEAFF
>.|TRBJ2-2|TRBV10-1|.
TGCGCCAGCAGTGAGTCGGCAGGGAAATCCACCGGGGAGCTGTTTTTT
CASSESAGKSTGELFF
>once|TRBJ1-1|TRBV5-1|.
TGCGCCAGCAGCAAAGGGACACCTAAGGAAGCTTTCTTT
CASSKGTPKEAFF